The next 7 T cell receptor beta chains were all read from a single sample in a study of blood T cell repertoires in COVID-19. TCRdb's copy holds only in-frame clones and misses some; the assay was immunoSEQ multiplex PCR. Counted here are some 200,000 clones, approximately 82% occurring once; the ten biggest clones make up approximately 1.3%. The specimen was peripheral blood. The receptors come from a woman aged 40 to 50 who had recovered from COVID-19.

V usage is TRBV30 and J usage is TRBJ2-3; 9 bases fit TRBD1. J was trimmed by 4 bases and V by 2 bases; bases with no gene match: 13. Germline V gene sequence: CDR1 GTSNPN, CDR2 SVGIG (reference sequence). The CDR3 has 17 amino acids. As DNA, the CDR3 is TGTGCCTGGAGTTTCTCCCGGACAGGGGATCTTCCAGATACGCAGTATTTT. Its protein product is CAWSFSRTGDLPDTQYF.

The J gene is TRBJ1-4, the V gene TRBV6-8, with unresolved D. The V end lost 8 bases, the J end lost 2 bases, and 9 bases lay between the germline ends. The germline V gene encodes CDR1 MNHGY and CDR2 SAAAGT. The CDR3 sequence is 13 residues long. CDR3 DNA sequence: TGTGCCAGCCGAGGAGTTACTAATGAAAAACTGTTTTTT. As protein: CASRGVTNEKLFF.

This clone was recorded only once. The V gene is TRBV9, the J gene TRBJ2-5; the D gene is possibly TRBD2 (6 bases). The CDR3 covers 19 residues. Germline CDR1 reads SGDLS; CDR2 reads YYNGEE. The V end lost 4 bases, the J end lost 5 bases, and 30 bases lay between the germline ends. The CDR3: CASSFGMGGATLSVETQYF. CDR3 nucleotide sequence: TGTGCCAGCAGCTTTGGCATGGGAGGTGCTACCCTCAGTGTGGAGACCCAGTACTTC. Looking up the rest from reference TRBV9 and TRBJ2-5 gives the full variable domain: DSGVTQTPKHLITATGQRVTLRCSPRSGDLSVYWYQQSLDQGLQFLIQYYNGEERAKGNILERFSAQQFPDLHSELNLSSLELGDSALYFCASSFGMGGATLSVETQYFGPGTRLLVL.

The chain joins TRBV18 to TRBJ2-2, with 10 bases fitting TRBD1. Trimming cost V 4 bases and J 3 bases; bases outside gene matches: 8. Germline V gene sequence: CDR1 KGHSH, CDR2 LQKENI. This CDR3 region has 17 residues. CDR3 region: CASSLSGQGEYTGELFF. The CDR3 DNA follows: TGTGCCAGCTCACTATCCGGACAGGGGGAATACACCGGGGAGCTGTTTTTT. Full variable domain (outside the CDR3, taken from reference TRBV18 and TRBJ2-2): NAGVMQNPRHLVRRRGQEARLRCSPMKGHSHVYWYRQLPEEGLKFMVYLQKENIIDESGMPKERFSAEFPKEGPSILRIQQVVRGDSAAYFCASSLSGQGEYTGELFFGEGSRLTVL.

J is TRBJ1-5 and V is TRBV10-2; 8 bases are a match to TRBD1. V lost 2 bases and J lost 4; bases outside the gene matches: 1. In germline, CDR1 is WSHSY, CDR2 SAAADI. The CDR3 is 14 amino acids. CDR3: CASSEGQGNQPQHF. As DNA, the CDR3 is TGCGCCAGCAGTGAGGGACAGGGAAATCAGCCCCAGCATTTT.

The gene calls are TRBV30 and TRBJ1-3, with D perhaps matching TRBD1 (6 bases). This CDR3 has 13 amino acids. Germline CDR1 reads GTSNPN; CDR2 reads SVGIG (reference sequence). The germline V and J ends were trimmed by 8 bases and 0 bases, with 11 bases remaining between them. In DNA, the CDR3 is TGTGCCGGAGGACAGAGCTCTGGAAACACCATATATTTT. Encoded protein: CAGGQSSGNTIYF.

The chain couples TRBV7-2 to TRBJ1-1; D perhaps matches TRBD1 (6 bases). Trimming took off 4 bases at V and 1 base at J, with 7 bases between the two ends. The CDR3 sequence is 13 residues long. Germline V gene sequence: CDR1 SGHTA, CDR2 FQGNSA. The DNA for the CDR3 is TGTGCCAGCAGCTCGGACAGGAACACTGAAGCTTTCTTT. Translation: CASSSDRNTEAFF.